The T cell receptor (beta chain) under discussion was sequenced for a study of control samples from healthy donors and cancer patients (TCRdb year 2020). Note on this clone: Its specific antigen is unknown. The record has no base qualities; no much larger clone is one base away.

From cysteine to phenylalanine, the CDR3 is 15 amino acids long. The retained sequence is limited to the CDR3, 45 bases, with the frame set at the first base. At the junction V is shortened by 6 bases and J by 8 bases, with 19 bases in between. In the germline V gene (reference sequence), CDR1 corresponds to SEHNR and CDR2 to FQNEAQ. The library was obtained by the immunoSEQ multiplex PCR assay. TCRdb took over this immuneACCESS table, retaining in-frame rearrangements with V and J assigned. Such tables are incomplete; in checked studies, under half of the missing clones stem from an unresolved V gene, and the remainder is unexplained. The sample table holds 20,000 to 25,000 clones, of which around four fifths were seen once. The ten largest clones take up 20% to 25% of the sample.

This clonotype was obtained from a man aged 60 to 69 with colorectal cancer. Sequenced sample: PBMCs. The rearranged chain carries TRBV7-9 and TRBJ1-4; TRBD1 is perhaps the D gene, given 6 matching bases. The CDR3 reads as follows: CASSLGGPFGEKLFF. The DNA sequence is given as TGTGCCAGCAGTTTGGGGGGGCCTTTCGGGGAAAAACTGTTTTTT.